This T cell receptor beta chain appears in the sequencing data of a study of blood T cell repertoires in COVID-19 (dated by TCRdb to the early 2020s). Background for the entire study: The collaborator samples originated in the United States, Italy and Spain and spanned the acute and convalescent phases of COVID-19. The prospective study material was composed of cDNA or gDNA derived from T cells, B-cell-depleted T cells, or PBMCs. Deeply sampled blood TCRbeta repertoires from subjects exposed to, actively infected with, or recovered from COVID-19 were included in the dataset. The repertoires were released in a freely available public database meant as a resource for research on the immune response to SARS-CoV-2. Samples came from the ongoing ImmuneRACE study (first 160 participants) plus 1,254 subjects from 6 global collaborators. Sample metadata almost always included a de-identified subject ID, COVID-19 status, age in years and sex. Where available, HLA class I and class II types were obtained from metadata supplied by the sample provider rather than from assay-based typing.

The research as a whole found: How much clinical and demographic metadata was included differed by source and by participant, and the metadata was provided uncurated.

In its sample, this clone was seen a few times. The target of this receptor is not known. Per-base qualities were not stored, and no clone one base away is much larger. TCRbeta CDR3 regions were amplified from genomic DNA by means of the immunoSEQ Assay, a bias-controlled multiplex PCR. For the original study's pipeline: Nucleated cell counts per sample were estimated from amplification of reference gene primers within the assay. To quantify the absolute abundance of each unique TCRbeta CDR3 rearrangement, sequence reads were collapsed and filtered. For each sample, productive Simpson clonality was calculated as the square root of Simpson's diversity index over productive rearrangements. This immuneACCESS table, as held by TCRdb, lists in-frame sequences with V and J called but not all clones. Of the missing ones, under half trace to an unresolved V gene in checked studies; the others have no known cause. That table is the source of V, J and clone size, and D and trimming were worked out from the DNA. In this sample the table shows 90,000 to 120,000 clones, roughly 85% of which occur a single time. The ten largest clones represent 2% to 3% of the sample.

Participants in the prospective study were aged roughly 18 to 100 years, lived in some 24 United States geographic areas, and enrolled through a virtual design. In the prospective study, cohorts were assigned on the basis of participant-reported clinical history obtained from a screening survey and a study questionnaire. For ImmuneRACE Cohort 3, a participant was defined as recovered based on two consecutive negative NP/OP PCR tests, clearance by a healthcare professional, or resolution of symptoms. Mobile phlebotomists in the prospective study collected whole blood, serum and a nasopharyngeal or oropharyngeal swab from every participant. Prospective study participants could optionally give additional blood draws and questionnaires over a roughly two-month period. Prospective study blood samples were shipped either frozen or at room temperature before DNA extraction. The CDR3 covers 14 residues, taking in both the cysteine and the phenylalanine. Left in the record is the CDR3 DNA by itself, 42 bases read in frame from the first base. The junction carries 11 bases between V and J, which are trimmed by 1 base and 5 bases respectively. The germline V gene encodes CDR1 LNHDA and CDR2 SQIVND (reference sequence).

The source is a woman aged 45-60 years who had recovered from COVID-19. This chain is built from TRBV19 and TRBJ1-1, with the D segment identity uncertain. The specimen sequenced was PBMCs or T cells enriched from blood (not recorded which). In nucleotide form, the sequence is TGTGCCAGTAGTATAGTCGGGGTAGGGACTGAAGCTTTCTTT. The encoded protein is CASSIVGVGTEAFF.